The 8 T cell receptor beta chains given below trace back to one sample, sequenced in a study of shared clonotypes between healthy human individuals (dated by TCRdb to the early 2020s). The protocol used for the library was the immunoSEQ multiplex PCR assay. TCRdb took over this immuneACCESS table, retaining in-frame rearrangements with V and J assigned. Such tables are incomplete; in checked studies, under half of the missing clones stem from an unresolved V gene, and the remainder is unexplained. This sample lists a few million clones; roughly 92% were detected once. The ten biggest clones cover about 0.36% of the sample. What was sequenced was naive CD4+ T cells from PBMCs. This specimen's cell subset or site label, interpreted: CD45RA+ positively selected. Receptors were obtained from a man between 18 and 29 years old in good health. Some clones in this sample may be carry-over from other donors' samples.

The chain has TRBV18 and TRBJ2-1; the D gene is possibly TRBD2 (6 bases). The CDR3 length is 17 residues. Germline V CDR1 and CDR2: KGHSH, LQKENI. V lost 1 base and J lost 2, with 15 bases in between. CDR3 sequence: CASSPRRAGMTYNEQFF. CDR3 nucleotide sequence: TGTGCCAGCTCACCACGGAGGGCCGGGATGACCTACAATGAGCAGTTCTTC.

This chain uses TRBV6-1 with TRBJ1-2; D remains ambiguous. Germline V CDR1 and CDR2: MNHNS, SASEGT. Trimming took off 3 bases at V and 5 bases at J, with 10 bases between the two ends. This CDR3 comprises 13 residues. The CDR3 loop reads CASSEAATYGYTF. CDR3 in DNA: TGTGCCAGCAGTGAGGCAGCTACTTATGGCTACACCTTC.

The chain has TRBV19 and TRBJ1-2, with a weak D call TRBD1 (5 bases). V shed 5 bases and J shed 6 bases, with 22 bases lying between them. Germline V lookup: CDR1 LNHDA, CDR2 SQIVND (reference sequence). The CDR3 contains 16 residues. CDR3 amino acids: CASSAWYLGLIHGYTF. The CDR3 region has the DNA TGTGCCAGTAGTGCCTGGTATCTGGGACTTATCCATGGCTACACCTTC.

This clone was recorded a few times. The same CDR3 arises from other DNA sequences in this sample as well. The V and J genes are TRBV18 and TRBJ1-1, with no clear D. CDR1 KGHSH and CDR2 LQKENI come from the germline V gene. Trimming removed 3 bases at V and 0 bases at J, with 5 bases between. The length of the CDR3 is 13 residues. The CDR3 is CASSPTMNTEAFF. CDR3 coding DNA: TGTGCCAGCTCACCGACCATGAACACTGAAGCTTTCTTT.

The V gene is TRBV7-8, the J gene TRBJ2-5; TRBD1 is a possible D gene (5 bases). The germline CDR1 and CDR2 sequences are SGHVS and FQNEAQ. The CDR3 sequence is 14 residues long. V was pared by 7 bases and J by 3 bases, with 15 bases between. The CDR3 DNA reads as TGTGCCAGCACCCAGGGAACGGATAAAGAGACCCAGTACTTC. As protein: CASTQGTDKETQYF.

The chain carries TRBV5-1 and TRBJ2-1; D possibly corresponds to TRBD2 (6 bases). The length of the CDR3 is 13 residues. CDR1 and CDR2 from the germline V gene are SGHRS and YFSETQ. The V gene lost 0 bases and the J gene lost 9 bases, with 10 bases spanning the gap. Written as DNA, the CDR3 is TGCGCCAGCAGCTTGGTCGGGGGAACTGAGCAGTTCTTC. Residues: CASSLVGGTEQFF.

J is TRBJ1-2 and V is TRBV6-4; maybe TRBD1 (5 bases). This CDR3 is built from 14 residues. Germline CDR1 reads MRHNA; CDR2 reads SNTAGT. V lost 7 bases, J lost 3 bases, and 15 bases lay in between. In DNA, the CDR3 is TGTGCCAGCACTCGGGACCCATGGGACTATGGCTACACCTTC. Its translation is CASTRDPWDYGYTF.

DNA for the CDR3: TGTGCTAGTGGTTTGTATTCCAGCGGGATGGGAGATACGCAGTATTTT. This codes for CASGLYSSGMGDTQYF. The chain employs TRBV12-5 and TRBJ2-3; the match to TRBD2 covers 7 bases. The germline CDR1 and CDR2 sequences are LGHNT and FRNRAP. This CDR3 has 16 residues. V lost 2 bases to trimming and J lost 5 bases; unmatched junction nucleotides: 10.